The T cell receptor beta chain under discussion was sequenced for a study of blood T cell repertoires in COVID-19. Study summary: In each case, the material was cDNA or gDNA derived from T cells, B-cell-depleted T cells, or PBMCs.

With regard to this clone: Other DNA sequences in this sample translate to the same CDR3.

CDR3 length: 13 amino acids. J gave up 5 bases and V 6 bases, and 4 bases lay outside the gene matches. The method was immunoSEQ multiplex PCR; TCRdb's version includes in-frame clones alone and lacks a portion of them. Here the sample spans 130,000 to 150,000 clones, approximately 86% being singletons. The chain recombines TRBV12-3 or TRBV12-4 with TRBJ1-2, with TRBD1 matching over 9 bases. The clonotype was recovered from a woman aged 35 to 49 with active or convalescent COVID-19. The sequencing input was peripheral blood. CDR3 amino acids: CASSSTGGYGYTF. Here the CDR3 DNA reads TGTGCCAGCAGCTCGACAGGGGGGTATGGCTACACCTTC.